A single sample is the source of the 24 T cell receptor beta chains below, sequenced in a study of Ad26.COV2.S vaccination and SARS-CoV-2 variants (dated by TCRdb to about 2021). Libraries were built with the immunoSEQ multiplex PCR assay. TCRdb re-hosts the immuneACCESS table, in-frame sequences only. Its copies lack some clones; in the studies checked, an unresolved V gene accounts for under half of them, and the cause for the rest is not known. The sample table contains hundreds of thousands of clones; only one count was recorded for more than 85% of them. Under 6% of the sample rests with the top ten. This specimen's treatment or condition label, per the study, means: over 15 received Ad26.COV2.S at low or high dose, single or two shots; several received placebo; per-sample allocation not given. For vaccine and placebo recipients, repertoires were sequenced using samples collected on day 63 after the first injection.

Sample: peripheral blood, taken in a trial of Ad26.COV2.S vaccine versus placebo. Receptors originate from a person aged 18-60 years who received the Ad26.COV2.S COVID-19 vaccine or a placebo.

The sample holds a few counts of this clone. V usage is TRBV10-3 and J usage is TRBJ1-5, with a tentative D call TRBD1 (6 bases). Deletions cut 4 bases from V and 0 bases from J, with 7 bases between. Germline CDR1 is ENHRY and CDR2 is SYGVKD. This CDR3 spans 14 amino acids. For the CDR3, the DNA is TGTGCCATCAGTGTACAGGGTAGCAATCAGCCCCAGCATTTT. This gives the protein CAISVQGSNQPQHF.

The V and J genes are TRBV11-2 and TRBJ2-7, with D possibly TRBD1 on 6 matching bases. CDR1 and CDR2 from the germline V gene are SGHAT and FQNNGV. The germline V and J ends were trimmed by 0 bases and 6 bases, with 12 bases remaining between them. This CDR3 has 14 residues. The CDR3 DNA reads TGTGCCAGCAGCTTAGAGAACAGGGCGGGCGAGCAGTACTTC. It translates to CASSLENRAGEQYF.

This chain connects TRBV2 to TRBJ2-4, with D unresolved. The V gene's germline CDR1 is SNHLY and CDR2 FYNNEI. Between the trimmed V and J ends, which lost 4 bases and 0 bases, there was a span of 10 bases. The CDR3 loop spans 15 amino acids. CDR3 nucleotides: TGTGCCAGCAGTGTGTCCGAACTAGCCAAAAACATTCAGTACTTC. Its protein product is CASSVSELAKNIQYF.

The rearrangement uses TRBV5-1 and TRBJ2-7, with TRBD1 as a possible D gene (5 bases). V was pared by 1 base and J by 0 bases, with 11 bases between. Germline V gives CDR1 SGHRS, CDR2 YFSETQ. The CDR3 has 15 amino acids. CDR3 amino acids: CASSLYGASSYEQYF. The CDR3 DNA reads as TGCGCCAGCAGCTTGTATGGGGCCAGCTCCTACGAGCAGTACTTC.

The V call is TRBV7-8, the J call TRBJ1-5; D is unresolved. V was shortened by 1 base and J by 4 bases, with 14 bases between the two germline ends. CDR1 and CDR2 from the germline V gene are SGHVS and FQNEAQ. CDR3 length: 16 residues. CDR3 protein: CASSLVSVLGNQPQHF. The CDR3 DNA follows: TGTGCCAGCAGCTTAGTATCCGTCTTGGGGAATCAGCCCCAGCATTTT.

The chain couples TRBV27 to TRBJ2-3; D ambiguous. V lost 3 bases, J lost 0 bases, and 10 bases lay in between. CDR1 is MNHEY, CDR2 SMNVEV, per germline (reference sequence). CDR3 length: 15 residues. The CDR3 loop is CASSLTASSTDTQYF. In DNA form, the CDR3 reads TGTGCCAGCAGTTTGACGGCTTCTAGCACAGATACGCAGTATTTT.

The J gene is TRBJ1-2, the V gene TRBV2; no firm D call. Trimming stripped 7 bases from V and 3 bases from J, with 12 bases between. Germline V lookup: CDR1 SNHLY, CDR2 FYNNEI. The CDR3 loop spans 13 amino acids. CDR3 protein: CASNPGSYYGYTF. In DNA form, the CDR3 reads TGTGCCAGCAACCCGGGATCGTACTATGGCTACACCTTC.

Comment on this clone: The same CDR3 can be traced to other DNA sequences in this sample. CDR3 residues: CASTGQHQPQHF. CDR3 nucleotides: TGTGCCAGCACGGGACAGCATCAGCCCCAGCATTTT. The chain joins TRBV28 to TRBJ1-5; the match to TRBD1 covers 7 bases. From germline, CDR1 is MDHEN and CDR2 SYDVKM. V trimming: 7 bases; J trimming: 5 bases; junction bases outside the gene matches: 2. The CDR3 runs 12 residues.

This sequence joins TRBV7-2 and TRBJ2-3; D is uncertain. CDR3 size: 16 residues. The V end was cut by 1 base, the J end by 0 bases, with 11 bases between. Germline V lookup: CDR1 SGHTA, CDR2 FQGNSA. In nucleotides, the CDR3 is TGTGCCAGCAGCTTAGTCCCGAGCCCTAGCACAGATACGCAGTATTTT. Amino acid sequence: CASSLVPSPSTDTQYF.

This clone appeared once. The chain joins TRBV30 to TRBJ1-1; D uncertain. This CDR3 comprises 14 residues. V was cut by 3 bases and J by 8 bases, with 19 bases left in between. Germline V CDR1 and CDR2: GTSNPN, SVGIG (reference sequence). CDR3 sequence reads: CAWRDYSLENEAFF. The CDR3 DNA reads as TGTGCCTGGAGAGATTATAGCTTAGAGAACGAAGCTTTCTTT. The entire variable domain, with the rest obtained from reference TRBV30 and TRBJ1-1, is as follows: SQTIHQWPATLVQPVGSPLSLECTVEGTSNPNLYWYRQAAGRGLQLLFYSVGIGQISSEVPQNLSASRPQDRQFILSSKKLLLSDSGFYLCAWRDYSLENEAFFGQGTRLTVV.

The rearrangement uses TRBV11-1 and TRBJ1-1, with D perhaps matching TRBD1 (6 bases). Germline-derived CDR1 and CDR2 are SGHAT and FQDESV (reference sequence). V was cut by 5 bases and J by 5 bases, with 12 bases left in between. The CDR3 totals 13 residues. The CDR3 loop is CASSHTGRTEAFF. CDR3 nucleotide sequence: TGTGCCAGCAGCCATACAGGGCGGACTGAAGCTTTCTTT.

The rearrangement joins TRBV5-4 to TRBJ1-4; perhaps TRBD1 as D (5 bases). This CDR3 spans 18 amino acids. CDR1 and CDR2 from the germline V gene are SGHNT and YYREEE (reference sequence). V was trimmed by 1 base and J by 0 bases, leaving 16 bases between them. CDR3: CASSLKGDSLATNEKLFF. The CDR3 coding sequence is TGTGCCAGCAGCTTGAAGGGCGACAGCCTTGCAACTAATGAAAAACTGTTTTTT.

V is TRBV3-1 (or the pseudogene TRBV3-2) and J is TRBJ1-1; D gene uncertain. This CDR3 is built from 13 residues. Between the trimmed V and J ends, which lost 4 bases and 7 bases, there was a span of 13 bases. Germline CDR1 and CDR2: LGHDT and YNNKEL (reference sequence). CDR3 protein: CASSLGMYGEAFF. The CDR3 region has the DNA TGTGCCAGCAGCCTCGGGATGTATGGTGAAGCTTTCTTT.

V usage is TRBV6-2 or TRBV6-3 and J usage is TRBJ1-3, with 8 bases aligning to TRBD1. This CDR3 contains 19 residues. J was trimmed by 1 base and V by 5 bases; bases with no gene match: 16. Looked up from germline, CDR1 is MNHEY and CDR2 is SVGEGT. CDR3 amino acids: CASSPDRGLRLRSGNTIYF. CDR3 nucleotide sequence: TGTGCCAGCAGTCCCGACAGGGGTTTGAGGCTCCGTTCTGGAAACACCATATATTTT.

The CDR3 DNA reads TGTGCCATCAGTGAGAGGGGGGGATTCGAGGAAAAACTGTTTTTT. Amino acids: CAISERGGFEEKLFF. The chain employs TRBV10-3 and TRBJ1-4; perhaps TRBD1 as D (6 bases). The CDR3 runs 15 residues. Germline V CDR1 and CDR2: ENHRY, SYGVKD. V lost 2 bases and J lost 8, with 15 bases in between.

The chain uses TRBV25-1 and TRBJ2-3; 9 positions agree with TRBD2. With V trimmed by 6 bases and J by 4 bases, 8 bases remained unmatched. CDR1 MGHDK and CDR2 SYGVNS come from the germline V gene. This CDR3 is built from 15 residues. The CDR3 here is CASRSSGGRADTQYF. DNA of the CDR3: TGTGCCAGCAGGAGTAGCGGGGGCAGGGCAGATACGCAGTATTTT.

This chain joins TRBV30 and TRBJ2-7, with TRBD2 matching 13 bases. V trimming: 5 bases; J trimming: 5 bases; junction bases outside the gene matches: 3. This CDR3 has 13 amino acids. CDR1 and CDR2 (germline): GTSNPN, SVGIG (reference sequence). The CDR3 here is CAWAGLAGDEQYF. The CDR3 nucleotides read TGTGCCTGGGCCGGACTAGCGGGAGACGAGCAGTACTTC.

The rearrangement joins TRBV25-1 to TRBJ1-1; D gene unclear. The CDR3 has 13 amino acids. V gave up 10 bases and J gave up 0 bases, with 12 bases separating them. Looked up from germline, CDR1 is MGHDK and CDR2 is SYGVNS. CDR3 in amino acids: CATSLLMNTEAFF. The CDR3 DNA sequence: TGTGCCACCAGCCTTCTCATGAACACTGAAGCTTTCTTT.

The rearrangement links TRBV25-1 to TRBJ2-5; 11 bases are a match to TRBD1. With 6 bases clipped from V and 5 bases from J, the junction kept 8 bases outside the gene matches. CDR1 is MGHDK and CDR2 is SYGVNS in the germline V gene. The CDR3 sequence is 15 residues long. The CDR3 bases are TGTGCCAGCAGAGCCGGGACAGGGGGTTTCGAGACCCAGTACTTC. Translated, it gives CASRAGTGGFETQYF.

The chain uses TRBV5-1 and TRBJ2-1, with D possibly TRBD1 on 6 matching bases. Germline V gene sequence: CDR1 SGHRS, CDR2 YFSETQ. The CDR3 consists of 16 residues. The germline V and J ends were trimmed by 2 bases and 0 bases, with 12 bases remaining between them. CDR3 in DNA: TGCGCCAGCAGCTTTACAGGGTCGAGCTCCTACAATGAGCAGTTCTTC. This translates into CASSFTGSSSYNEQFF.

The chain carries TRBV2 and TRBJ2-1; D may match TRBD1 or TRBD2 (5 bases each). The CDR3 spans 16 residues. The germline V gene encodes CDR1 SNHLY and CDR2 FYNNEI. Trimming left V 4 bases short and J 2 bases short, with 15 bases between. CDR3 region: CASSGLGGEAYNEQFF. DNA for the CDR3: TGTGCCAGCAGTGGACTTGGGGGAGAAGCCTACAATGAGCAGTTCTTC.

This clone was found once. The chain combines TRBV11-2 with TRBJ2-7, with 10 bases matching TRBD1. The junction had 9 bases not matched to a gene; V was cut back by 4 bases and J by 6 bases. Per germline, CDR1 SGHAT and CDR2 FQNNGV. The CDR3 contains 15 residues. The CDR3 is CASSSGTGVSSEQYF. For the CDR3, the DNA is TGTGCCAGCAGCTCCGGGACAGGGGTATCGAGCGAGCAGTACTTC.

The gene calls are TRBV11-2 and TRBJ1-6, with D possibly being TRBD1 (6 bases). Trimming stripped 6 bases from V and 7 bases from J, with 16 bases between. The CDR3 covers 15 residues. Germline V gene lookup returns CDR1 SGHAT and CDR2 FQNNGV. The CDR3 sequence is CASSNRDPDNSPLHF. CDR3 bases: TGTGCCAGCAGTAACAGGGACCCCGACAATTCACCCCTCCACTTT.

This sequence joins TRBV6-5 and TRBJ1-2; TRBD1 aligns across 7 bases. CDR3 length equals 11 residues. The trim removed 6 bases at V and 7 bases at J, leaving 2 bases unmatched. Per germline, CDR1 MNHEY and CDR2 SVGAGI. CDR3 amino acids: CASRTGSGYTF. Here the CDR3 DNA reads TGTGCCAGCAGGACAGGGTCTGGCTACACCTTC.